The 10 T cell receptor beta chains reported below all come from one sample, sequenced in a study of monozygotic twins with inflammatory bowel disease. TCRdb re-analyzed the 5' RACE reads; it lists each CDR3 protein once, without DNA. Recorded for this sample: some 300,000 distinct CDR3 sequences. The sequenced material came from blood. The receptors here all came from a human donor with ulcerative colitis or Crohn's disease, or a healthy co-twin of an affected twin (not recorded which).

The chain carries TRBV24-1 and TRBJ2-1; checking the TCRdb D call of TRBD2 is not possible without DNA. The CDR3 spans 17 residues. Germline lookup yields CDR1 KGHDR and CDR2 SFDVKD. The CDR3 loop reads CATSDFDKRGSYNEQFF.

The chain couples TRBV7-8 to TRBJ2-5; TCRdb calls TRBD2, which cannot be checked without DNA. Germline V gene data show CDR1 as SGHVS and CDR2 as FQNEAQ. This CDR3 has 17 amino acids. CDR3 sequence reads: CASSPTGVAASRETQYF.

This chain uses TRBV28 with TRBJ2-7. This CDR3 has 14 residues. Germline V gene sequence: CDR1 MDHEN, CDR2 SYDVKM. CDR3 region: CASTKLVGPYEQYF.

The gene calls are TRBV5-4 and TRBJ2-1; no DNA is available, so the TRBD1 call from TCRdb remains unchecked. This CDR3 is 15 amino acids long. The V gene's germline CDR1 is SGHNT and CDR2 YYREEE (reference sequence). This CDR3 is CASSLRATEYNEQFF.

The chain carries TRBV2 and TRBJ2-7; TCRdb lists TRBD1, though no DNA is available to test this call. This CDR3 is 14 amino acids long. Looked up from germline, CDR1 is SNHLY and CDR2 is FYNNEI. The CDR3 region is CASSGGGARFEQYF.

The CDR3 reads CSAADRLSSYNSPLHF. This rearrangement joins TRBV20-1 to TRBJ1-6; the TCRdb D gene call, TRBD1, has no DNA to confirm it. This CDR3 is 16 amino acids long. Germline CDR1 and CDR2: DFQATT and SNEGSKA (reference sequence).

The CDR3 sequence: CASSPDRYNEKLFF. This chain connects TRBV7-2 to TRBJ1-4; TCRdb proposes TRBD1, but this gene call is untestable without DNA. CDR1 and CDR2 from the germline V gene are SGHTA and FQGNSA. The CDR3 has 14 residues. The full variable domain, with the rest looked up from reference TRBV7-2 and TRBJ1-4, is GAGVSQSPSNKVTEKGKDVELRCDPISGHTALYWYRQSLGQGLEFLIYFQGNSAPDKSGLPSDRFSAERTGGSVSTLTIQRTQQEDSAVYLCASSPDRYNEKLFFGSGTQLSVL.

The chain joins TRBV7-2 to TRBJ1-6; TCRdb's D gene call, TRBD1, goes unchecked for lack of DNA. CDR3 length equals 12 residues. CDR1 is SGHTA and CDR2 is FQGNSA in the germline V gene. The CDR3: CASSFRASPLHF.

The rearrangement links TRBV18 to TRBJ1-1. From germline, CDR1 is KGHSH and CDR2 LQKENI. This CDR3 comprises 12 residues. CDR3: CASSPERIEAFF.

The rearrangement uses TRBV20-1 and TRBJ2-4. CDR1 and CDR2 from the germline V gene are DFQATT and SNEGSKA (reference sequence). This CDR3 has 15 amino acids. CDR3 protein: CSARDPGTAKNIQYF.